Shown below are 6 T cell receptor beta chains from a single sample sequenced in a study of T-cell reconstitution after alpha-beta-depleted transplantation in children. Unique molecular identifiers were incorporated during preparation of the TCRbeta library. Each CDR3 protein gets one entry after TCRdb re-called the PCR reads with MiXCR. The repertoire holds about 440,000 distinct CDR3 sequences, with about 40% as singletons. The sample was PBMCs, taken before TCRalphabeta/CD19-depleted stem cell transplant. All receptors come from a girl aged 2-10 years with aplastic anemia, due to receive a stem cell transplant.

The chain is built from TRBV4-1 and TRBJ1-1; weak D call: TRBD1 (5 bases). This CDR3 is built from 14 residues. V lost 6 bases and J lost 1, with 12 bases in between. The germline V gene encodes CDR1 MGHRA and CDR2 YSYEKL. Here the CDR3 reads CASRQRGGNTEAFF. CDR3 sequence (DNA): TGCGCCAGCAGACAAAGGGGAGGGAACACTGAAGCTTTCTTT.

CDR3 region: CASSEFQPRGSDQPQHF. The CDR3 coding sequence is TGTGCCAGCAGTGAATTCCAACCGCGGGGCAGCGATCAGCCCCAGCATTTT. The chain is built from TRBV25-1 and TRBJ1-5, with a weak D call TRBD1 (5 bases). This CDR3 has 17 amino acids. V gave up 1 base and J gave up 5 bases, with 18 bases separating them. The V gene's germline CDR1 is MGHDK and CDR2 SYGVNS.

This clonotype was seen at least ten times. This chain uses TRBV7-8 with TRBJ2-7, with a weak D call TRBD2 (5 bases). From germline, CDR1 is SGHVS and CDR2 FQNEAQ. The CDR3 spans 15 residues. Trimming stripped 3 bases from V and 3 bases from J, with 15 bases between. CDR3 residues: CASSLVPGTFYEQYF. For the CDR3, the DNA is TGTGCCAGCAGCTTGGTCCCGGGAACTTTCTACGAGCAGTACTTC.

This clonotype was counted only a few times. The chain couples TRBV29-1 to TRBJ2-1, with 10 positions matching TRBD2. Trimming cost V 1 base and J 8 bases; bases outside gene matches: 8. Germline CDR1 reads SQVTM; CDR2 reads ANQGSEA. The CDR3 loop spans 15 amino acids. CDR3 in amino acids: CSVEASGRARDEQFF. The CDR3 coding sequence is TGCAGCGTTGAAGCAAGCGGGAGGGCTAGGGATGAGCAGTTCTTC.

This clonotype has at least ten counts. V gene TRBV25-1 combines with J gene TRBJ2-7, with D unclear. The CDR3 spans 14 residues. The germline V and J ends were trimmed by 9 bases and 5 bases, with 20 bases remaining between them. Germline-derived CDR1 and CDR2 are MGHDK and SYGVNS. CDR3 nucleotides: TGTGCCAGTTCCCCTGGTCAGGTGTATAACGAGCAGTACTTC. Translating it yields CASSPGQVYNEQYF.

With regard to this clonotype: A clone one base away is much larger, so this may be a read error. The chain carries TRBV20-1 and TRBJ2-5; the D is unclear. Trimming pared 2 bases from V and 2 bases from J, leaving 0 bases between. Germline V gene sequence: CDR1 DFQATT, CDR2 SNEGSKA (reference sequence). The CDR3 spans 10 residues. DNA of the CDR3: TGCAGTGCTAGACAAGAGACCCAGTACTTC. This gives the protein CSARQETQYF.